The 28 T cell receptor beta chains below come from one sample, sequenced in a study of cytomegalovirus exposure and HLA in healthy donors. The PCR had 60 Vbeta and 13 Jbeta primers. The protocol was immunoSEQ multiplex PCR, while the TCRdb copy is restricted to in-frame clones and leaves out a portion. The sample lists about 170,000 clones, about 75% occurring once. The material sequenced was PBMCs. The origin of the receptors is a woman between 45 and 65 years old in good health and CMV-seropositive.

The V gene is TRBV7-9, the J gene TRBJ1-1; D is perhaps TRBD1 (5 bases). Germline-derived CDR1 and CDR2 are SEHNR and FQNEAQ (reference sequence). The CDR3 spans 15 residues. Trimming stripped 1 base from V and 0 bases from J, with 9 bases between. The chain's CDR3 is CASSLGGSMNTEAFF. CDR3 DNA sequence: TGTGCCAGCAGCTTAGGGGGCAGTATGAACACTGAAGCTTTCTTT.

The chain joins TRBV5-1 to TRBJ2-2; 7 bases are a match to TRBD1. The CDR3 extends over 17 amino acids. The V gene end was trimmed by 5 bases and the J gene end by 1 base; junction bases not matched to a gene: 11. CDR1 SGHRS and CDR2 YFSETQ come from the germline V gene. The CDR3 sequence: CASREAPRQGNTGELFF. In DNA, the CDR3 is TGCGCCAGCAGGGAGGCCCCAAGACAGGGGAACACCGGGGAGCTGTTTTTT.

The chain joins TRBV5-4 to TRBJ1-2; 7 positions match TRBD1. With V trimmed by 0 bases and J by 4 bases, 6 bases remained unmatched. The CDR3 consists of 15 residues. In germline, CDR1 is SGHNT, CDR2 YYREEE (reference sequence). CDR3 residues: CASSLAGGTAYGYTF. CDR3 nucleotides: TGTGCCAGCAGCTTGGCCGGCGGGACAGCCTATGGCTACACCTTC.

The chain uses TRBV5-4 and TRBJ2-5, with TRBD2 identical over 8 bases. The DNA end is a closer match to TRBJ2-7, so the J assignment may be wrong. From germline, CDR1 is SGHNT and CDR2 YYREEE (reference sequence). This CDR3 is 16 amino acids long. The CDR3 DNA reads as TGTGCCAGCATCCAAACCCCGGCGGGGGGTGTCTACGAGCAGTACTTC. The encoded protein is CASIQTPAGGVYEQYF.

This sequence joins TRBV6-5 and TRBJ2-7; perhaps TRBD1 as D (5 bases). CDR1 is MNHEY, CDR2 SVGAGI, per germline. The length of the CDR3 is 12 residues. The germline V and J ends were trimmed by 6 bases and 7 bases, with 13 bases remaining between them. Written as DNA, the CDR3 is TGTGCCAGCAGGCGACAGATCGGGGAGCAGTACTTC. Its translation is CASRRQIGEQYF.

This clone occurred once. This rearrangement joins TRBV5-1 to TRBJ1-1; D not resolved. V shed 0 bases and J shed 1 base, with 7 bases lying between them. Germline V lookup: CDR1 SGHRS, CDR2 YFSETQ. The CDR3 covers 14 residues. CDR3 region: CASSLAFGNTEAFF. As DNA, the CDR3 is TGCGCCAGCAGCTTGGCCTTCGGGAACACTGAAGCTTTCTTT. Combining the CDR3 with reference TRBV5-1 and TRBJ1-1 gives the whole variable domain KAGVTQTPRYLIKTRGQQVTLSCSPISGHRSVSWYQQTPGQGLQFLFEYFSETQRNKGNFPGRFSGRQFSNSRSEMNVSTLELGDSALYLCASSLAFGNTEAFFGQGTRLTVV.

With respect to this clone: This sample includes further DNA sequences coding for the same CDR3. Written as DNA, the CDR3 is TGTGCCAGCAGCGTTTTAGCGGGTAGCACAGATACGCAGTATTTT. Translation: CASSVLAGSTDTQYF. This chain uses TRBV9 with TRBJ2-3; 7 bases map to TRBD2. CDR1 is SGDLS, CDR2 YYNGEE, per germline. The CDR3 totals 15 residues. Germline trimming cut 2 bases from V and 0 bases from J; bases unmatched to any gene: 3.

On this clone itself: One end of the junction is discordant with germline, which a read error may explain. The gene calls are TRBV7-9 and TRBJ2-5; 7 bases map to TRBD1. Germline V gene data show CDR1 as SEHNR and CDR2 as FQNEAQ (reference sequence). This CDR3 region has 15 residues. CDR3 sequence reads: CSSSWMTGSIETQYF. For the CDR3, the DNA is TGTTCCAGCAGCTGGATGACAGGGTCAATAGAGACCCAGTACTTC.

The V gene is TRBV5-1, the J gene TRBJ2-5; D not certain. V was trimmed by 4 bases and J by 5 bases, leaving 12 bases between them. This CDR3 comprises 13 residues. CDR1 SGHRS and CDR2 YFSETQ come from the germline V gene. In DNA form, the CDR3 reads TGCGCCAGCAGCATGCCCGGTTTGGAGACCCAGTACTTC. Protein: CASSMPGLETQYF.

This chain joins TRBV18 and TRBJ2-1, with 9 nucleotides matching TRBD1. The CDR3 totals 14 residues. Trimming cost V 2 bases and J 7 bases; bases outside gene matches: 3. Germline CDR1 reads KGHSH; CDR2 reads LQKENI. The CDR3 bases are TGTGCCAGCTCACCATGGACAGGGGAAAATGAGCAGTTCTTC. Its protein is CASSPWTGENEQFF.

The chain recombines TRBV9 with TRBJ1-2; tentatively, D is TRBD1 (6 bases). Germline V CDR1 and CDR2: SGDLS, YYNGEE. CDR3 length: 11 residues. Trimming removed 8 bases from V and 8 bases from J, with 13 bases in between. This chain's CDR3 is CASRGGRGYTF. The CDR3 DNA reads TGTGCCAGTAGGGGGGGTAGGGGCTACACCTTC. Variable domain in full (rest from reference TRBV9 and TRBJ1-2): DSGVTQTPKHLITATGQRVTLRCSPRSGDLSVYWYQQSLDQGLQFLIQYYNGEERAKGNILERFSAQQFPDLHSELNLSSLELGDSALYFCASRGGRGYTFGSGTRLTVV.

The chain recombines TRBV19 with TRBJ2-5; TRBD2 is a possible D gene (5 bases). The CDR3 length is 18 residues. Trimming pared 3 bases from V and 2 bases from J, leaving 22 bases between. Germline V CDR1 and CDR2: LNHDA, SQIVND (reference sequence). The CDR3 loop is CASSIDGLTYPTQETQYF. CDR3 in DNA: TGTGCCAGTAGTATCGATGGACTGACTTATCCCACTCAAGAGACCCAGTACTTC.

A note on this clone: Compared with germline, one end of the junction differs, possibly owing to a read error. This sequence joins TRBV6-6 and TRBJ1-1, with no clear D. Germline lookup yields CDR1 MNHNY and CDR2 SVGAGI (reference sequence). The CDR3 is made up of 15 amino acids. CDR3 in DNA: TGTGCCAGCAGTTACTCGAGATTCTTGAACAGTGAAGCTTTCTTT. Translated: CASSYSRFLNSEAFF.

Only a few counts were recorded for this clone. Other DNA sequences within the sample encode an identical CDR3. The CDR3 protein is CASSERGYGYTF. The CDR3 region has the DNA TGTGCCAGCAGTGAAAGGGGCTATGGCTACACCTTC. V usage is TRBV2 and J usage is TRBJ1-2, with D possibly being TRBD1 (5 bases). With 2 bases removed from V and 4 bases from J, the gap between germline ends came to 5 bases. Germline lookup yields CDR1 SNHLY and CDR2 FYNNEI. This CDR3 contains 12 residues.

The chain couples TRBV6-6 to TRBJ2-3; 7 nucleotides line up with TRBD2. Germline-derived CDR1 and CDR2 are MNHNY and SVGAGI (reference sequence). Losses at the gene ends were 6 bases for V and 2 bases for J; bases not matched to a gene: 8. The CDR3 has 15 amino acids. The CDR3, as DNA: TGTGCCAGCAGGGATGGGCGGGGGATCACAGATACGCAGTATTTT. This codes for CASRDGRGITDTQYF.

This clone was counted a few times. This rearrangement joins TRBV5-6 to TRBJ2-5; 7 bases are shared with TRBD2. Germline V gives CDR1 SGHDT, CDR2 YYEEEE. This CDR3 has 13 residues. The V and J ends lost 2 bases and 3 bases, in that order; junction bases with no gene match: 1. The CDR3 spells CASSFGGEETQYF. DNA of the CDR3: TGTGCCAGCAGCTTTGGGGGGGAAGAGACCCAGTACTTC.

The rearrangement uses TRBV7-9 and TRBJ2-3; 8 nucleotides line up with TRBD2. J was trimmed by 3 bases and V by 7 bases; bases with no gene match: 12. CDR3 length: 16 amino acids. Germline-derived CDR1 and CDR2 are SEHNR and FQNEAQ (reference sequence). CDR3 protein: CASTPRGGGRTDTQYF. In DNA, the CDR3 is TGTGCCAGCACCCCCCGGGGCGGGGGGCGGACAGATACGCAGTATTTT.

This clone was found a few times. V gene TRBV12-5 combines with J gene TRBJ2-2; D gene uncertain. V was pared by 3 bases and J by 5 bases, with 7 bases between. The CDR3 is made up of 13 amino acids. Germline V gene sequence: CDR1 LGHNT, CDR2 FRNRAP. CDR3 loop: CASGFYGTGELFF. The CDR3 DNA reads as TGTGCTAGTGGTTTTTACGGGACCGGGGAGCTGTTTTTT. The variable domain in full, with the rest retrieved from reference TRBV12-5 and TRBJ2-2, is DARVTQTPRHKVTEMGQEVTMRCQPILGHNTVFWYRQTMMQGLELLAYFRNRAPLDDSGMPKDRFSAEMPDATLATLKIQPSEPRDSAVYFCASGFYGTGELFFGEGSRLTVL.

This clone was counted only a few times. The J gene is TRBJ1-1, the V gene TRBV5-6; TRBD1 matches 7 bases. CDR1 and CDR2 from the germline V gene are SGHDT and YYEEEE. The CDR3 sequence is 15 residues long. Trimming removed 3 bases from V and 1 base from J; junction bases left unmatched: 6. CDR3 loop: CASSSLGQKNTEAFF. The CDR3 DNA reads as TGTGCCAGCAGCTCCCTGGGACAGAAGAACACTGAAGCTTTCTTT.

The chain uses TRBV7-3 and TRBJ2-2; D gene unclear. Trimming took 2 bases from V and 6 from J, leaving 7 bases between them. Looked up from germline, CDR1 is SGHTA and CDR2 is FQGTGA. CDR3 size: 13 residues. CDR3 coding DNA: TGTGCCAGCAGCTTATTCCCCTCCGGGGAGCTGTTTTTT. This sequence encodes CASSLFPSGELFF.

The rearrangement joins TRBV9 to TRBJ2-3, with TRBD2 matching 9 bases. In germline, CDR1 is SGDLS, CDR2 YYNGEE. CDR3 size: 17 residues. V lost 3 bases, J lost 5 bases, and 13 bases stayed unmatched. In DNA form, the CDR3 reads TGTGCCAGCAGCGGTCGAGGGGTAGCGGGGGAGAGAGATACGCAGTATTTT. Translating it yields CASSGRGVAGERDTQYF. Looking up the rest from reference TRBV9 and TRBJ2-3 gives the full variable domain: DSGVTQTPKHLITATGQRVTLRCSPRSGDLSVYWYQQSLDQGLQFLIQYYNGEERAKGNILERFSAQQFPDLHSELNLSSLELGDSALYFCASSGRGVAGERDTQYFGPGTRLTVL.

The chain combines TRBV5-4 with TRBJ1-6; weak D call: TRBD1 (5 bases). Germline-derived CDR1 and CDR2 are SGHNT and YYREEE (reference sequence). Between the trimmed V and J ends, which lost 0 bases and 8 bases, there was a span of 6 bases. This CDR3 is 13 amino acids long. Written as DNA, the CDR3 is TGTGCCAGCAGCTTGGACAGGCATTCACCCCTCCACTTT. Translating gives CASSLDRHSPLHF. Full variable domain (remainder filled in from reference TRBV5-4 and TRBJ1-6): ETGVTQSPTHLIKTRGQQVTLRCSSQSGHNTVSWYQQALGQGPQFIFQYYREEENGRGNFPPRFSGLQFPNYSSELNVNALELDDSALYLCASSLDRHSPLHFGNGTRLTVT.

The V gene is TRBV4-1, the J gene TRBJ2-5, with TRBD1 matching 10 bases. The CDR3 runs 15 residues. The germline V gene has CDR1 MGHRA and CDR2 YSYEKL. With V trimmed by 3 bases and J by 5 bases, 6 bases remained unmatched. The CDR3 sequence is CASSHRQGARETQYF. CDR3 DNA: TGCGCCAGCAGCCACAGACAGGGGGCACGGGAGACCCAGTACTTC.

This CDR3 is CSVRSRGQGSSGANVLTF. The CDR3 region has the DNA TGCAGCGTGAGAAGCAGGGGACAGGGAAGCTCTGGGGCCAACGTCCTGACTTTC. The chain employs TRBV29-1 and TRBJ2-6; TRBD1 matches 9 bases. The CDR3 is 18 amino acids. Germline V CDR1 and CDR2: SQVTM, ANQGSEA. V shed 6 bases and J 0 bases; nucleotides not matched to a gene: 12.

The V call is TRBV5-6, the J call TRBJ2-3; TRBD2 might be the D (6 bases). Germline values: CDR1 SGHDT, CDR2 YYEEEE. The CDR3 consists of 17 residues. The V and J ends lost 2 bases and 1 base respectively, with 17 bases between them. The CDR3 region has the DNA TGTGCCAGCAGCTTTCGGGACTCCCCAGGAGGCACAGATACGCAGTATTTT. Translation: CASSFRDSPGGTDTQYF.

In its sample, this clone was seen once. The CDR3 coding sequence is TGTGCCAGCAGCTCCAGGGCAGAGTATAATTCACCCCTCCACTTT. Its translation is CASSSRAEYNSPLHF. The gene calls are TRBV5-4 and TRBJ1-6; tentatively, D is TRBD1 (5 bases). Germline lookup yields CDR1 SGHNT and CDR2 YYREEE (reference sequence). V lost 3 bases, J lost 4 bases, and 11 bases lay in between. The length of the CDR3 is 15 residues.

V usage is TRBV6-5 and J usage is TRBJ1-5; possibly TRBD1 for D (6 bases). There are 14 residues in the CDR3. Germline CDR1 reads MNHEY; CDR2 reads SVGAGI. V was shortened by 7 bases and J by 7 bases, with 17 bases between the two germline ends. The CDR3 DNA reads as TGTGCCAGCACCCCCGGGGGGGCCGGACAGCCCCAGCATTTT. Translating it yields CASTPGGAGQPQHF.

Written as DNA, the CDR3 is TGTGCCAGCAGCTCACAGGGTCGATATGGCTACACCTTC. Its protein product is CASSSQGRYGYTF. The V gene is TRBV5-6, the J gene TRBJ1-2; maybe TRBD1 (6 bases). The CDR3 is 13 residues long. The germline gives CDR1 SGHDT, CDR2 YYEEEE. V was shortened by 3 bases and J by 5 bases, with 11 bases between the two germline ends.